Described below is a single T cell receptor (beta chain) sequence and its context. It lacks a known antigen. Base-call qualities are not available, and no considerably larger clone is one nucleotide away. From the cysteine up to the phenylalanine, the CDR3 has a length of 14 residues. Just CDR3 DNA is preserved here, 42 bases in frame from base 1. V has 4 bases trimmed and J has 5 bases trimmed; junction bases matching no gene number 7. The germline V gene gives CDR1 as MNHEY and CDR2 as SVGEGT. These data come from a study of blood T cell repertoires in COVID-19 (dated by TCRdb to the early 2020s). Study-wide context: Samples from collaborators originated in the United States, Italy and Spain and spanned both the acute and convalescent phases of COVID-19. Where available, HLA class I and class II types were taken from metadata supplied by the sample provider and were not determined by assay-based typing. The dataset comprised deeply sampled blood TCRbeta repertoires from subjects exposed to, actively infected with, or recovered from COVID-19. The repertoires were made available in a free public database intended to serve as a resource for research on the immune response to SARS-CoV-2. The samples were drawn from two sources: the first 160 participants of the ongoing ImmuneRACE study, and about 1,300 subjects contributed by 6 global collaborators. The prospective study material was composed of cDNA or gDNA derived from T cells, B-cell-depleted T cells, or PBMCs. Nearly every sample came with metadata listing a de-identified subject ID, COVID-19 status, age in years and sex. Study-level results and caveats: The amount of clinical and demographic metadata varied by source and participant and was provided uncurated.

The collaborating institutions used their own protocols to collect whole blood in K2EDTA tubes. Collaborator samples were shipped for TCRbeta analysis as frozen whole blood, isolated PBMCs, or DNA extracted from either sample type. TCRbeta CDR3 regions were amplified from genomic DNA using the immunoSEQ Assay, a bias-controlled multiplex PCR. Per the authors' processing: Within the assay, amplification of reference gene primers was used to estimate how many nucleated cells each sample contained. To quantify the absolute abundance of each unique TCRbeta CDR3 rearrangement, sequence reads were collapsed and filtered. For each sample, productive Simpson clonality was calculated as the square root of Simpson's diversity index across productive rearrangements. This is the immuneACCESS table as TCRdb keeps it, with only in-frame sequences that have V and J called. A part of the clones is gone; compared with another copy, unresolved V genes explain less than half, and the rest is unexplained. For V, J and clone size, that table is used; D and trimming come from the DNA. For this sample the table gives 85,000 to 100,000 clones, of which 70% to 80% were detected only once. The top ten hold more than 20% of the sample.

This receptor chain uses TRBV6-2 or TRBV6-3 and TRBJ2-5; TRBD1 lines up with 7 middle nucleotides. The receptor's source is a human donor in a cohort sampled during active COVID-19. Sample: peripheral blood. The CDR3 protein: CASSSDRVVETQYF. DNA sequence: TGTGCCAGCAGTTCCGACAGGGTGGTGGAGACCCAGTACTTC.